This passage covers 19 T cell receptor beta chains from one sample sequenced in a study of CD8+CD57+ T cells in acquired aplastic anemia (dated by TCRdb to 2016 to 2019). Data came from an Illumina HiSeq 2000. Genomic DNA was used as template for profiling of TCR beta VDJ combinations and CDR3 sequences. The public reads were reprocessed in TCRdb via fastp at Q25 and MiXCR, keeping in-frame beta chains. A single entry per CDR3 protein holds the most common genes and DNA from its merged rows. The sample yields some 190,000 distinct CDR3 sequences; around 45% were counted once. The ten largest clones represent under 3.5% of the sample. The sequenced sample was sorted CD4+, CD8+, or CD8+CD57+ T cells (not recorded which) from PBMCs. The receptor source for this set is a human donor in good health.

This clonotype has at least ten counts. The rearrangement links TRBV19 to TRBJ1-6; 7 nucleotides line up with TRBD1. The CDR3 spans 15 residues. Per the germline V gene, CDR1 is LNHDA and CDR2 is SQIVND (reference sequence). The junction had 8 bases not matched to a gene; V was cut back by 5 bases and J by 7 bases. CDR3 sequence reads: CASSLRTGSNSPLHF. CDR3 DNA: TGTGCCAGTAGTTTAAGGACAGGTTCAAATTCACCCCTCCACTTT.

As concerns this clonotype: A much larger clonotype is one base distant, so this may be a read error. The V call is TRBV9, the J call TRBJ1-3; D not certain. The CDR3 consists of 13 residues. Germline-derived CDR1 and CDR2 are SGDLS and YYNGEE. Trimming cost V 6 bases and J 4 bases, with 11 bases left between them. The CDR3, as DNA: TGTGCCAGCACCCCCCTAGAAGGAAACACCATATATTTT. It is translated as CASTPLEGNTIYF.

The rearrangement joins TRBV2 to TRBJ1-2, with D perhaps matching TRBD1 (5 bases). V was cut by 3 bases and J by 3 bases, with 8 bases left in between. The CDR3 contains 13 residues. In germline, CDR1 is SNHLY, CDR2 FYNNEI. CDR3 DNA: TGTGCCAGCAGTGACGGGGCAGACTATGGCTACACCTTC. It specifies CASSDGADYGYTF.

In its sample, this clonotype was seen a few times. This chain's CDR3 is CASRDRGLYEQYF. The CDR3 coding sequence is TGTGCCAGTAGGGACAGGGGGCTATACGAGCAGTACTTC. The chain is built from TRBV2 and TRBJ2-7; 12 bases are shared with TRBD1. The V segment lost 9 bases and the J segment 4 bases; nucleotides outside the gene matches: 4. The CDR3 has 13 amino acids. Germline CDR1 reads SNHLY; CDR2 reads FYNNEI.

This clonotype occurred many times. CDR3 in amino acids: CSARDRSAGGTYNEQFF. CDR3 nucleotide sequence: TGCAGTGCTAGAGATCGCTCAGCGGGAGGGACCTACAATGAGCAGTTCTTC. The chain is built from TRBV20-1 and TRBJ2-1, with 10 bases aligning to TRBD2. The CDR3 extends over 17 amino acids. The J segment lost 2 bases and the V segment lost 0 bases, leaving 7 bases of the junction unmatched. Per germline, CDR1 DFQATT and CDR2 SNEGSKA (reference sequence).

This clonotype was detected ten times or more. This chain links TRBV14 with TRBJ1-1; D gene ambiguous. With 8 bases removed from V and 4 bases from J, the gap between germline ends came to 8 bases. In germline, CDR1 is SGHDN, CDR2 FVKESK. This CDR3 contains 11 residues. The CDR3, as DNA: TGTGCCAGCTCCTTAACCACTGAAGCTTTCTTT. Translation: CASSLTTEAFF.

On this clonotype: This may stem from a read error, because a much larger clone lies one nucleotide away. The chain joins TRBV6-1 to TRBJ2-1, with 9 bases that match TRBD2. Germline lookup yields CDR1 MNHNS and CDR2 SASEGT. This CDR3 region has 15 residues. In DNA, the CDR3 is TGTGCCAGCAGGGCGATAGCGGGAGACTACAGTGAGCAGTTCTTC. It yields the protein CASRAIAGDYSEQFF.

This chain links TRBV10-3 with TRBJ1-1, with D possibly matching TRBD1 (5 bases). Trimming removed 3 bases at V and 0 bases at J, with 11 bases between. From germline, CDR1 is ENHRY and CDR2 SYGVKD. The CDR3 runs 15 residues. The chain's CDR3 is CAISDPTVLNTEAFF. In nucleotides, the CDR3 is TGTGCCATCAGTGATCCGACAGTACTGAACACTGAAGCTTTCTTT.

This clonotype was detected only once. The chain combines TRBV9 with TRBJ2-7; 11 nucleotides align to TRBD2. This CDR3 comprises 15 residues. From germline, CDR1 is SGDLS and CDR2 YYNGEE. V shed 3 bases, J shed 5 bases, and the junction held 7 bases outside the gene matches. The DNA of the CDR3 is TGTGCCAGCAGCGATAGCGGGGGGGCCTTGGACGAGCAGTACTTC. This gives the protein CASSDSGGALDEQYF.

This sequence joins TRBV24-1 and TRBJ2-1, with TRBD2 identical over 13 bases. The CDR3 is 17 amino acids. Germline V lookup: CDR1 KGHDR, CDR2 SFDVKD. J was trimmed by 7 bases and V by 4 bases; bases with no gene match: 9. CDR3 coding DNA: TGTGCCACCAGTGACCCACCGACTAGCGGGAGGACGAATGAGCAGTTCTTC. Encoded protein: CATSDPPTSGRTNEQFF.

The chain joins TRBV2 to TRBJ2-7, with 9 bases that match TRBD1. CDR3 length: 13 amino acids. The trim removed 11 bases at V and 6 bases at J, leaving 11 bases unmatched. Looked up from germline, CDR1 is SNHLY and CDR2 is FYNNEI. The CDR3: CACGSGTGIEQYF. As DNA, the CDR3 is TGTGCCTGCGGGTCGGGGACAGGGATCGAGCAGTACTTC.

With regard to this clonotype: An end of the junction differs from the germline gene, which may be a read error. The V gene is TRBV10-2, the J gene TRBJ2-5; TRBD1 aligns across 7 bases. Germline CDR1 and CDR2: WSHSY and SAAADI. This CDR3 spans 13 amino acids. Here the CDR3 reads CAGSYRGQETQYF. For the CDR3, the DNA is TGCGCCGGCAGTTACAGGGGACAAGAGACCCAGTACTTC.

V and J are TRBV6-2 or TRBV6-3 and TRBJ1-4, with D perhaps TRBD1 (6 bases). Germline CDR1 MNHEY, CDR2 SVGEGT. This CDR3 contains 14 residues. With 2 bases removed from V and 8 bases from J, the gap between germline ends came to 12 bases. In nucleotides, the CDR3 is TGTGCCAGCAGTTACCGGGGGGCAGTGGAAAAACTGTTTTTT. Its translation is CASSYRGAVEKLFF.

This clonotype was counted only a few times. The gene calls are TRBV29-1 and TRBJ2-5; 8 bases fit TRBD1. V lost 4 bases, J lost 3 bases, and 7 bases stayed unmatched. This CDR3 has 14 residues. From germline, CDR1 is SQVTM and CDR2 ANQGSEA. In DNA, the CDR3 is TGCAGCGTTGGCCAGGGGGCCTGGGAAGAGACCCAGTACTTC. Its protein is CSVGQGAWEETQYF.

The sample holds many counts of this clonotype. The chain carries TRBV7-2 and TRBJ2-6; TRBD1 matches at 8 bases. In germline, CDR1 is SGHTA, CDR2 FQGNSA. The CDR3 sequence is 16 residues long. Germline trimming cut 4 bases from V and 2 bases from J; bases unmatched to any gene: 4. The CDR3 sequence: CASSYGTGAGANVLTF. In DNA form, the CDR3 reads TGTGCCAGCAGCTACGGGACAGGAGCTGGGGCCAACGTCCTGACTTTC.

This clonotype was seen many times. The V gene is TRBV11-2, the J gene TRBJ2-5, with D maybe TRBD1 (6 bases). Germline-derived CDR1 and CDR2 are SGHAT and FQNNGV. CDR3 length: 17 residues. V gave up 4 bases and J gave up 6 bases, with 24 bases separating them. CDR3 protein: CASSSFRGQGLEKTQYF. CDR3 nucleotides: TGTGCCAGCAGCTCCTTTCGAGGGCAGGGGTTGGAGAAGACCCAGTACTTC.

This CDR3 reads CSARTNPYEQYV. The CDR3 bases are TGCAGTGCTAGGACAAATCCCTACGAGCAGTACGTC. V gene TRBV20-1 combines with J gene TRBJ2-7; D ambiguous. V was clipped by 3 bases and J by 2 bases, with 8 bases between them. The CDR3 contains 12 residues. In germline, CDR1 is DFQATT, CDR2 SNEGSKA (reference sequence).

This clonotype has at least ten counts. V and J are TRBV27 and TRBJ2-5; possible D gene TRBD2, 5 bases. The CDR3 is 13 amino acids. V was trimmed by 4 bases and J by 4 bases, leaving 10 bases between them. CDR1 is MNHEY, CDR2 SMNVEV, per germline (reference sequence). The CDR3 sequence: CASSSGLTETQYF. The CDR3 region has the DNA TGTGCCAGCAGTTCCGGACTGACAGAGACCCAGTACTTC.

The chain has TRBV2 and TRBJ1-1; D gene ambiguous. V was cut by 9 bases and J by 1 base, with 6 bases left in between. This CDR3 comprises 11 residues. Germline CDR1 reads SNHLY; CDR2 reads FYNNEI. CDR3 in amino acids: CASPSNTEAFF. The CDR3 DNA follows: TGTGCCAGTCCTTCGAACACTGAAGCTTTCTTT.